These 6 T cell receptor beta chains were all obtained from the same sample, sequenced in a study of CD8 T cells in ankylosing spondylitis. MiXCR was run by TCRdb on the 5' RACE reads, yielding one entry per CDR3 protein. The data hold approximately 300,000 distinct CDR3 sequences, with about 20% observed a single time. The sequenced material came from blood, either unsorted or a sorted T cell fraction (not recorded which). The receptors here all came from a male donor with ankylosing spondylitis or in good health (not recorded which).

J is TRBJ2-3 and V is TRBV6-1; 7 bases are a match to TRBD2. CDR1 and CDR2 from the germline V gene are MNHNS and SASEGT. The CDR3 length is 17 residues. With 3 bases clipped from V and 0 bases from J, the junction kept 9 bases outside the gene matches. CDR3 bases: TGTGCCAGCAGTGAGCCGGCGGGAGCCCTTAGCACAGATACGCAGTATTTT. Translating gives CASSEPAGALSTDTQYF.

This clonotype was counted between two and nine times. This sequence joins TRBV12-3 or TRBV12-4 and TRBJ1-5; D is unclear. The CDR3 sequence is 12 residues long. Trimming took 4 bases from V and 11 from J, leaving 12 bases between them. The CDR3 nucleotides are TGTGCCAGCAGTTACCCGTCAAGGGCCCAGCATTTT. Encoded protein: CASSYPSRAQHF.

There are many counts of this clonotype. The CDR3 coding sequence is TGTGCCAGCAGTTTATCCGGGGAGCTGTTTTTT. It codes for CASSLSGELFF. The V call is TRBV12-3 or TRBV12-4, the J call TRBJ2-2; no definite D call. V was cut by 2 bases and J by 6 bases, with 1 base left in between. The CDR3 length is 11 residues.

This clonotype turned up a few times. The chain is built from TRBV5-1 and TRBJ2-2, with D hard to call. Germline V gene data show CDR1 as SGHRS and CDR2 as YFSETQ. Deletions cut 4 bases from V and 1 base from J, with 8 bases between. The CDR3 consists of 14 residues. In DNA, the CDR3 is TGCGCCAGCAGCAACACACTGAACACCGGGGAGCTGTTTTTT. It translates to CASSNTLNTGELFF.

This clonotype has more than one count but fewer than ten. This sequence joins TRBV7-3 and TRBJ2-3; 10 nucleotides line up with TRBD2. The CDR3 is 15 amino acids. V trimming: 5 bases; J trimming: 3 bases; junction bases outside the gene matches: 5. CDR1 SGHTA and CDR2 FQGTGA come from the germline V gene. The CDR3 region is CASSPSGSGTDTQYF. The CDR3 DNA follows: TGTGCCAGCAGCCCTAGCGGGAGTGGAACAGATACGCAGTATTTT.

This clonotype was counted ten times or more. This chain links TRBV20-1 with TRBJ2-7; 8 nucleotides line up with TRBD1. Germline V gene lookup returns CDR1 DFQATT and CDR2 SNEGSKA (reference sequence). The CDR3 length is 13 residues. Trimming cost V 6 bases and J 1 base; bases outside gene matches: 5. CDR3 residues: CSAGQAASYEQYV. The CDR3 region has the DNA TGCAGTGCGGGACAGGCGGCGTCCTACGAGCAGTACGTC.